A single sample is the source of the 6 T cell receptor beta chains below, sequenced in a study of post-analysis software for immune sequencing data. Antigen specificity for these receptors is unknown. Study-level findings and limits: Elevated frequency relative to controls characterized about 5 TRBV segments in patients, TRBV5-6, TRBV5-1 and TRBV20-1 among them.

Unique molecular identifiers were built into the TCR beta cDNA libraries. MiXCR was run by TCRdb on the PCR reads, yielding one entry per CDR3 protein. Among roughly 170,000 distinct CDR3 sequences listed, approximately 28% were seen once. Sequenced: blood. The receptors were gathered from a girl aged 5-17 years with multiple sclerosis.

CDR3 sequence: CASSASGDQPQHF. Here the CDR3 DNA reads TGTGCCAGCAGCGCAAGTGGAGATCAGCCCCAGCATTTT. The gene calls are TRBV9 and TRBJ1-5, with D unclear. CDR1 SGDLS and CDR2 YYNGEE come from the germline V gene. The CDR3 length is 13 residues. V was shortened by 3 bases and J by 5 bases, with 9 bases between the two germline ends.

This clonotype was recorded many times. V gene TRBV2 combines with J gene TRBJ2-1; 13 nucleotides line up with TRBD2. From germline, CDR1 is SNHLY and CDR2 FYNNEI. The CDR3 is 19 amino acids. Trimming at V came to 6 bases and at J to 2 bases, leaving 13 bases not matched to a gene. The CDR3 DNA reads as TGTGCCAGCAGAACGGGACTAGCGGGGCGCGGCGGGGCCTACAATGAGCAGTTCTTC. Protein product: CASRTGLAGRGGAYNEQFF.

With regard to this clonotype: A much more abundant neighbour one base away suggests this may be a read error. The V call is TRBV5-1, the J call TRBJ2-7; the match to TRBD1 covers 8 bases. The CDR3 covers 14 residues. CDR1 and CDR2 (germline): SGHRS, YFSETQ. The CDR3 region is CASSQQGEAYERYF. CDR3 bases: TGCGCCAGCAGCCAACAGGGGGAGGCCTACGAGCGGTACTTC.

Worth noting for this clonotype: Possible read error: a much larger clone is one base away. The chain recombines TRBV6-5 with TRBJ2-1; no firm D call. The CDR3 has 14 amino acids. The germline V gene has CDR1 MNHEY and CDR2 SVGAGI. The CDR3: CASRYLPPYNEQFF. CDR3 bases: TGTGCCAGCAGGTACTTGCCACCCTACAATGAGCAGTTCTTC.

About this clonotype itself: A read error may be the cause here, since a much bigger clone is one base away. The CDR3 is CVSSLFGKDRAGYGYTF. CDR3 DNA: TGTGTCAGCAGCTTATTCGGCAAAGATAGAGCTGGCTATGGCTACACCTTC. J is TRBJ1-2 and V is TRBV7-9, with D unclear. The CDR3 contains 17 residues. CDR1 is SEHNR, CDR2 FQNEAQ, per germline (reference sequence).

Comment on this clonotype: A much larger clone differs by one base, so this may be a read error. The chain joins TRBV6-6 to TRBJ2-7, with D maybe TRBD2 (5 bases). Trimming removed 6 bases from V and 2 bases from J, with 14 bases in between. Germline lookup yields CDR1 MNHNY and CDR2 SVGAGI (reference sequence). The CDR3 runs 14 residues. The CDR3 nucleotides read TGTGCCAGCAGCCCCACAGCGGAGGCCTACGAGCAGTACTTC. It translates to CASSPTAEAYEQYF.